A single sample gave rise to the 14 T cell receptor beta chains below, sequenced in a study of blood T cell repertoires in COVID-19. The assay was immunoSEQ multiplex PCR, and TCRdb's table has in-frame clones only and misses some. The table shows more than 250,000 clones, with approximately 88% occurring only once. Specimen: peripheral blood. These receptors were obtained from a woman in her twenties or thirties with COVID-19, enrolled during active disease.

The chain carries TRBV19 and TRBJ1-5, with 8 positions matching TRBD1. CDR3 length equals 15 residues. Per germline, CDR1 LNHDA and CDR2 SQIVND (reference sequence). Trimming cost V 1 base and J 2 bases; bases outside gene matches: 1. DNA of the CDR3: TGTGCCAGTAGTATAGGACAGGGGCGCAATCAGCCCCAGCATTTT. This codes for CASSIGQGRNQPQHF.

The gene calls are TRBV9 and TRBJ2-3, with 8 bases aligning to TRBD2. The ends lost 7 bases at V and 0 bases at J; junction bases unmatched: 4. The V gene's germline CDR1 is SGDLS and CDR2 YYNGEE. The CDR3 runs 14 residues. In DNA, the CDR3 is TGTGCCAGCGGGCTAGCGGGTAGCACAGATACGCAGTATTTT. The encoded protein is CASGLAGSTDTQYF.

The chain joins TRBV5-1 to TRBJ2-2; no firm D call. Trimming shortened V by 4 bases and J by 6 bases, and 13 bases separated the two germline ends. The germline V gene encodes CDR1 SGHRS and CDR2 YFSETQ. This CDR3 is 14 amino acids long. CDR3 in DNA: TGCGCCAGCAGCGGGCTCTTGGGTCCCGGGGAGCTGTTTTTT. As protein: CASSGLLGPGELFF. Full variable domain (remainder filled in from reference TRBV5-1 and TRBJ2-2): KAGVTQTPRYLIKTRGQQVTLSCSPISGHRSVSWYQQTPGQGLQFLFEYFSETQRNKGNFPGRFSGRQFSNSRSEMNVSTLELGDSALYLCASSGLLGPGELFFGEGSRLTVL.

The sample holds one count of this clone. The chain is built from TRBV5-1 and TRBJ1-2; D gene ambiguous. Trimming pared 4 bases from V and 4 bases from J, leaving 11 bases between. In germline, CDR1 is SGHRS, CDR2 YFSETQ. CDR3 length: 13 residues. CDR3 region: CASSDPPGYGYTF. The CDR3, as DNA: TGCGCCAGCAGCGACCCGCCAGGCTATGGCTACACCTTC. The whole variable domain, filled in from reference TRBV5-1 and TRBJ1-2, reads KAGVTQTPRYLIKTRGQQVTLSCSPISGHRSVSWYQQTPGQGLQFLFEYFSETQRNKGNFPGRFSGRQFSNSRSEMNVSTLELGDSALYLCASSDPPGYGYTFGSGTRLTVV.

The V and J genes are TRBV6-2 or TRBV6-3 and TRBJ2-7; TRBD2 matches 8 bases. V dropped 5 bases and J dropped 0; count of bases not matched to a gene: 6. From germline, CDR1 is MNHEY and CDR2 SVGEGT. The CDR3 contains 15 residues. The DNA of the CDR3 is TGTGCCAGCAGTAGAGCAACTAGCGGCTCCTACGAGCAGTACTTC. Its protein is CASSRATSGSYEQYF.

The chain recombines TRBV3-1 (or the pseudogene TRBV3-2) with TRBJ1-6, with D uncertain. V gave up 3 bases and J gave up 4 bases, with 7 bases separating them. CDR1 and CDR2 (germline): LGHDT, YNNKEL (reference sequence). This CDR3 has 14 amino acids. This CDR3 is CASSHREYNSPLHF. CDR3 bases: TGTGCCAGCAGCCATCGGGAGTATAATTCACCCCTCCACTTT.

The V gene is TRBV2, the J gene TRBJ2-3, with 9 positions matching TRBD2. Germline values: CDR1 SNHLY, CDR2 FYNNEI. The J segment lost 0 bases and the V segment lost 4 bases, leaving 8 bases of the junction unmatched. The CDR3 covers 17 residues. CDR3: CASSGLPSGMSTDTQYF. The CDR3, as DNA: TGTGCCAGCAGTGGGTTGCCTAGCGGGATGAGCACAGATACGCAGTATTTT.

The genes are TRBV27 and TRBJ2-5; D might be TRBD2 (6 bases). This CDR3 has 16 residues. Germline V gives CDR1 MNHEY, CDR2 SMNVEV (reference sequence). Trimming pared 4 bases from V and 5 bases from J, leaving 20 bases between. The chain's CDR3 is CASSSPSAGLDETQYF. The CDR3 region has the DNA TGTGCCAGCAGTTCCCCCAGCGCGGGGCTAGATGAGACCCAGTACTTC.

The count of this clone is one. V and J are TRBV19 and TRBJ2-3; D is ambiguous. There are 15 residues in the CDR3. CDR1 and CDR2 from the germline V gene are LNHDA and SQIVND (reference sequence). V lost 1 base to trimming and J lost 0 bases, with 8 bases between them. CDR3 in amino acids: CASSIGGDSTDTQYF. CDR3 nucleotide sequence: TGTGCCAGTAGTATAGGAGGAGACAGCACAGATACGCAGTATTTT.

The V call is TRBV29-1, the J call TRBJ2-1; 10 positions match TRBD2. The CDR3 sequence is 13 residues long. With 8 bases clipped from V and 7 bases from J, the junction kept 8 bases outside the gene matches. CDR1 and CDR2 from the germline V gene are SQVTM and ANQGSEA. The CDR3 reads CSSLLAGANEQFF. CDR3 nucleotide sequence: TGCAGCTCCCTGCTAGCGGGGGCAAATGAGCAGTTCTTC.

The chain joins TRBV4-2 to TRBJ1-5; D gene unclear. The V gene's germline CDR1 is LGHNA and CDR2 YNFKEQ. Trimming shortened V by 1 base and J by 6 bases, and 16 bases separated the two germline ends. This CDR3 contains 16 residues. CDR3 loop: CASSQGAGGDSQPQHF. Here the CDR3 DNA reads TGTGCCAGCAGCCAAGGGGCCGGTGGTGATAGTCAGCCCCAGCATTTT.

The V and J genes are TRBV27 and TRBJ1-5; 8 nucleotides agree with TRBD1. The ends lost 2 bases at V and 7 bases at J; junction bases unmatched: 4. The length of the CDR3 is 14 residues. In germline, CDR1 is MNHEY, CDR2 SMNVEV (reference sequence). CDR3 bases: TGTGCCAGCAGTTTACAGGGGGCCCTCCAGCCCCAGCATTTT. Translating it yields CASSLQGALQPQHF.

This clone was seen a handful of times. The chain links TRBV18 to TRBJ1-5; D unclear. Looked up from germline, CDR1 is KGHSH and CDR2 is LQKENI. Trimming shortened V by 4 bases and J by 0 bases, and 13 bases separated the two germline ends. This CDR3 contains 16 residues. In DNA, the CDR3 is TGTGCCAGCTCACGCGGGGTCGGGGATAGCAATCAGCCCCAGCATTTT. Amino acids: CASSRGVGDSNQPQHF. The variable domain in full, with the rest retrieved from reference TRBV18 and TRBJ1-5, is NAGVMQNPRHLVRRRGQEARLRCSPMKGHSHVYWYRQLPEEGLKFMVYLQKENIIDESGMPKERFSAEFPKEGPSILRIQQVVRGDSAAYFCASSRGVGDSNQPQHFGDGTRLSIL.

The chain combines TRBV2 with TRBJ1-2, with 7 bases that match TRBD1. V lost 4 bases to trimming and J lost 0 bases; unmatched junction nucleotides: 2. Germline assignment: CDR1 SNHLY and CDR2 FYNNEI. CDR3 length: 14 amino acids. As DNA, the CDR3 is TGTGCCAGCAGTGGGGACAGTCCTAACTATGGCTACACCTTC. Its protein is CASSGDSPNYGYTF. Combining the CDR3 with reference TRBV2 and TRBJ1-2 gives the whole variable domain EPEVTQTPSHQVTQMGQEVILRCVPISNHLYFYWYRQILGQKVEFLVSFYNNEISEKSEIFDDQFSVERPDGSNFTLKIRSTKLEDSAMYFCASSGDSPNYGYTFGSGTRLTVV.